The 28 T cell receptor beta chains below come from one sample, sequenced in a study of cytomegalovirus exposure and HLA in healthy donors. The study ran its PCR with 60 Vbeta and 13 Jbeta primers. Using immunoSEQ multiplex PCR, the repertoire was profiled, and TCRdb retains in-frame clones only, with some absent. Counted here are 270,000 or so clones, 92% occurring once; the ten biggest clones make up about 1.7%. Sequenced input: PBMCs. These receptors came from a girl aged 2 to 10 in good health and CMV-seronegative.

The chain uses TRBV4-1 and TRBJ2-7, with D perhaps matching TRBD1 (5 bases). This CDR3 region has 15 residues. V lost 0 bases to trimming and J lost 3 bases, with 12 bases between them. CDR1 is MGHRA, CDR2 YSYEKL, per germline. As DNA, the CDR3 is TGCGCCAGCAGCCAAGATTGGGGCTTCGGCTACGAGCAGTACTTC. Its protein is CASSQDWGFGYEQYF.

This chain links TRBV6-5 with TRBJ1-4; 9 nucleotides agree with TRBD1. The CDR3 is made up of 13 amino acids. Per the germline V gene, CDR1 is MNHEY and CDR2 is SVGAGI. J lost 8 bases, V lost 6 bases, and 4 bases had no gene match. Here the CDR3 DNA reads TGTGCCAGCAGCGGACAGGGGAGGGAAAAACTGTTTTTT. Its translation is CASSGQGREKLFF.

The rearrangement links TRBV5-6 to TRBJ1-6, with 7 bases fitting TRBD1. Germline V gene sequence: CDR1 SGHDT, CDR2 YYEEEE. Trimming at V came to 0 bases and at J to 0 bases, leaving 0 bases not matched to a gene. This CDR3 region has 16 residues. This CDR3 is CASSLGDSSYNSPLHF. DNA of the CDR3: TGTGCCAGCAGCTTGGGGGACAGCTCCTATAATTCACCCCTCCACTTT.

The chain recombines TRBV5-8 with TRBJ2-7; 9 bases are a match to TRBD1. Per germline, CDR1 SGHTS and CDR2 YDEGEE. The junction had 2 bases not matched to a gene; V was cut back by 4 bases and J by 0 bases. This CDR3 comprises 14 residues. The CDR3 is CASSPGQGSYEQYF. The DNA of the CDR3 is TGTGCCAGCAGCCCGGGACAGGGCTCCTACGAGCAGTACTTC.

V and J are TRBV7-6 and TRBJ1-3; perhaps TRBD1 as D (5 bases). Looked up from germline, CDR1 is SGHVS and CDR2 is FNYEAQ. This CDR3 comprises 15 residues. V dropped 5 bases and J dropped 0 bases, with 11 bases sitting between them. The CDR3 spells CASSATGGSGNTIYF. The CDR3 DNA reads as TGTGCCAGCAGCGCTACAGGCGGCTCTGGAAACACCATATATTTT.

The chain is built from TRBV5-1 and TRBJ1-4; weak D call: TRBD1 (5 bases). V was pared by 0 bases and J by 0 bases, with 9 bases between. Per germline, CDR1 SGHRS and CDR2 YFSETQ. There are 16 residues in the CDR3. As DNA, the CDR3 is TGCGCCAGCAGCTTGGCCGGGGGGACAACTAATGAAAAACTGTTTTTT. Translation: CASSLAGGTTNEKLFF.

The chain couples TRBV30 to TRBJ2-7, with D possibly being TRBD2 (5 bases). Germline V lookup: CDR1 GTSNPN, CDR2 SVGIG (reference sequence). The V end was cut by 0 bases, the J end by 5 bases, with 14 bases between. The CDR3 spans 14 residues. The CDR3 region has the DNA TGTGCCTGGAGTGTGGCTAGCAGAAGAAACGAGCAGTACTTC. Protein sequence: CAWSVASRRNEQYF.

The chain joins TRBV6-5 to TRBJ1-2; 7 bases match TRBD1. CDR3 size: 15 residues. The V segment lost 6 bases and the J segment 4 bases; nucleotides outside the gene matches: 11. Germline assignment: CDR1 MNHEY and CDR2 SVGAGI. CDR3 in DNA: TGTGCCAGCAGCCAAGGGGGCATTTTGGGCTATGGCTACACCTTC. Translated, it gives CASSQGGILGYGYTF.

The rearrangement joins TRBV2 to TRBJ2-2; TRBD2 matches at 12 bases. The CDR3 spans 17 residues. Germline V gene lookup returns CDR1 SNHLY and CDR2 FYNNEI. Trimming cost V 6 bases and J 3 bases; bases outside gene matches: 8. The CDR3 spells CASRVGLAGPYTGELFF. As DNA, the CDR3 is TGTGCCAGCAGAGTAGGACTAGCGGGACCTTACACCGGGGAGCTGTTTTTT.

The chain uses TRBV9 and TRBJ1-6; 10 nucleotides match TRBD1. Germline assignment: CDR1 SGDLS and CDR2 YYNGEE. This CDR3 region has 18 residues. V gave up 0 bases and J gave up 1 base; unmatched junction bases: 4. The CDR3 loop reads CASSVDWTGGSYNSPLHF. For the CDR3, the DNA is TGTGCCAGCAGCGTAGATTGGACAGGGGGATCCTATAATTCACCCCTCCACTTT. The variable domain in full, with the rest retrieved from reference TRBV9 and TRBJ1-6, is DSGVTQTPKHLITATGQRVTLRCSPRSGDLSVYWYQQSLDQGLQFLIQYYNGEERAKGNILERFSAQQFPDLHSELNLSSLELGDSALYFCASSVDWTGGSYNSPLHFGNGTRLTVT.

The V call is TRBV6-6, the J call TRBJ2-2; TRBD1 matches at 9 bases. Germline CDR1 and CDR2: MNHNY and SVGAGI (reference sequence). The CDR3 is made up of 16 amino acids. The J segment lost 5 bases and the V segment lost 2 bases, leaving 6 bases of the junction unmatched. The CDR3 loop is CASSYPGQGWTGELFF. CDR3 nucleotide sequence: TGTGCCAGCAGTTACCCGGGACAGGGTTGGACCGGGGAGCTGTTTTTT.

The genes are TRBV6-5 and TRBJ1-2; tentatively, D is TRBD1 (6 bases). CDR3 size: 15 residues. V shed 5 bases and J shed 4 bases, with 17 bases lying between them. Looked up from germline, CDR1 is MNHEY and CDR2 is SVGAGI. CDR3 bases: TGTGCCAGCAGTCGAGCAAGACAACAGGGCTATGGCTACACCTTC. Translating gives CASSRARQQGYGYTF.

In DNA, the CDR3 is TGCGCCAGCAGCTTGCAGGGTTTCTTTGAGCAGTTCTTC. Translation: CASSLQGFFEQFF. This chain links TRBV5-1 with TRBJ2-1; D perhaps matches TRBD1 (5 bases). Germline V gives CDR1 SGHRS, CDR2 YFSETQ. There are 13 residues in the CDR3. V shed 1 base and J shed 9 bases, with 11 bases lying between them. Supplemented by reference TRBV5-1 and TRBJ2-1, the full variable domain reads KAGVTQTPRYLIKTRGQQVTLSCSPISGHRSVSWYQQTPGQGLQFLFEYFSETQRNKGNFPGRFSGRQFSNSRSEMNVSTLELGDSALYLCASSLQGFFEQFFGPGTRLTVL.

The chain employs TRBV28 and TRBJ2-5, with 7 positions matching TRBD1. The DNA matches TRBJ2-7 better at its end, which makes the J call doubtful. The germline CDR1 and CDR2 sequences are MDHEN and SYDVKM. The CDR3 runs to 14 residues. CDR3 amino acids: CASSLRGQTYEQYF. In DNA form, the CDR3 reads TGTGCCAGCAGTCTCCGGGGACAGACCTACGAGCAGTACTTC.

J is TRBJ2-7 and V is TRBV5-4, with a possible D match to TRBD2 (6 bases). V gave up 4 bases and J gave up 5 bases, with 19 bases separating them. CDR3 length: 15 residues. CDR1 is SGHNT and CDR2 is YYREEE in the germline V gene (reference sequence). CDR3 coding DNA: TGTGCCAGCAGCCGCGAGGGTGGGACTCCAAACGAGCAGTACTTC. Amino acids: CASSREGGTPNEQYF.

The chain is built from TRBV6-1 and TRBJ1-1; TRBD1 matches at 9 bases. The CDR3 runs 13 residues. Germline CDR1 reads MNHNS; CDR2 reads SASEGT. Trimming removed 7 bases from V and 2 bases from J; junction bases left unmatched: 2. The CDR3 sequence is CASMGQGNTEAFF. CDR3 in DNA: TGTGCCAGCATGGGACAGGGAAACACTGAAGCTTTCTTT.

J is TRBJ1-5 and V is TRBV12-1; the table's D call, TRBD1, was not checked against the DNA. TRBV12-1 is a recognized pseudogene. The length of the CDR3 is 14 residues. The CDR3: CASYPGTANQPQHF. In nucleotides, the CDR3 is TGTGCCAGTTACCCCGGGACAGCAAATCAGCCCCAGCATTTT.

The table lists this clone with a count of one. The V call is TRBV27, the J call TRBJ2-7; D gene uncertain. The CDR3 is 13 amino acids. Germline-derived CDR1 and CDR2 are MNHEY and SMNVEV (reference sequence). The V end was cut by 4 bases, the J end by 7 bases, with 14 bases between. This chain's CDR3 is CASSSTSYGEQYF. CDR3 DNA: TGTGCCAGCAGTTCAACCTCCTACGGGGAGCAGTACTTC.

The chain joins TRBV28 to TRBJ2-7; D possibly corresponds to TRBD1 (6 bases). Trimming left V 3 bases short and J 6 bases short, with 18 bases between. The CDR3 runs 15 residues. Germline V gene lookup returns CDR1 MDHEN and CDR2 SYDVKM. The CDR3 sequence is CASSFLSGQGREQYF. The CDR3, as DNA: TGTGCCAGCAGTTTCCTTTCGGGGCAGGGGCGCGAGCAGTACTTC.

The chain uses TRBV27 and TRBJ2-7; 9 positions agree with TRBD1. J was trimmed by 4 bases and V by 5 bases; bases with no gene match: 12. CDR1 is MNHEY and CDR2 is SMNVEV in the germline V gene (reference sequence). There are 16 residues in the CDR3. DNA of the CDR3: TGTGCCAGCAGTACCATAGGGACAGGGCCTTGGTACGAGCAGTACTTC. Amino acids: CASSTIGTGPWYEQYF.

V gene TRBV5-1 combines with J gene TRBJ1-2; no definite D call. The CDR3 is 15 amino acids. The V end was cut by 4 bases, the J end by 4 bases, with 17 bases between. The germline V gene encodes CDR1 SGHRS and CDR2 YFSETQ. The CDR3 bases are TGCGCCAGCAGCCCAGCGGGCGATTTTACCTATGGCTACACCTTC. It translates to CASSPAGDFTYGYTF.

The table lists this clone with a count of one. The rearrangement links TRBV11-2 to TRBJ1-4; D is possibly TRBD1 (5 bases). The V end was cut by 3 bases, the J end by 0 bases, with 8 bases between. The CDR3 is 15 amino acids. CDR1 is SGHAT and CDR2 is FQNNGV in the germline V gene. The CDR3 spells CASSFVGATNEKLFF. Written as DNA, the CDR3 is TGTGCCAGCAGCTTCGTAGGGGCAACTAATGAAAAACTGTTTTTT.

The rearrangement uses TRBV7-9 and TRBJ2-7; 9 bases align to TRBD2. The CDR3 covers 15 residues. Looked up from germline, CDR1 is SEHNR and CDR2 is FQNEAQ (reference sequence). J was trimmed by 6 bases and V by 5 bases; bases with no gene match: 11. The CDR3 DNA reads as TGTGCCAGCAGCGATACCGGGACTAGCCCTCTCGAGCAGTACTTC. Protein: CASSDTGTSPLEQYF.

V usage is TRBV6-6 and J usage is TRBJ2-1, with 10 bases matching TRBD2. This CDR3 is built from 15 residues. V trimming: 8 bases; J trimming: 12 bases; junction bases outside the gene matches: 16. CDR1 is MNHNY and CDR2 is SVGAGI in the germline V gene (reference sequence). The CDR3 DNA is TGTGCCAGCCAAAGTCGACTAGCGGGTGGTGAAGGGCAGTTCTTC. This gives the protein CASQSRLAGGEGQFF.

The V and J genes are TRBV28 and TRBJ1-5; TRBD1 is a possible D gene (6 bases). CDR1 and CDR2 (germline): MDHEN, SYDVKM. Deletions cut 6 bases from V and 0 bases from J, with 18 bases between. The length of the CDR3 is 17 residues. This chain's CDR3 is CASSRRGGGSSNQPQHF. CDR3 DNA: TGTGCCAGCAGCCGACGAGGGGGGGGGTCTAGCAATCAGCCCCAGCATTTT.

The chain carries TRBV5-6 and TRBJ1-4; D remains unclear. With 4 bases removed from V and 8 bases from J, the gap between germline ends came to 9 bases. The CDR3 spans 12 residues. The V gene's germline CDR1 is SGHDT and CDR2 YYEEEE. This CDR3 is CASSARREKLFF. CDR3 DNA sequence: TGTGCCAGCAGCGCCCGCCGGGAAAAACTGTTTTTT.

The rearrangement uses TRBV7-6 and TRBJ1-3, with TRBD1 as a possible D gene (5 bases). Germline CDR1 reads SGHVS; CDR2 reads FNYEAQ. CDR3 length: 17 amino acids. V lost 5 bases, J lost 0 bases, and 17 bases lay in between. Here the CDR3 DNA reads TGTGCCAGCAGCCCAAAAGGACACTTGAGCTCTGGAAACACCATATATTTT. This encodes CASSPKGHLSSGNTIYF. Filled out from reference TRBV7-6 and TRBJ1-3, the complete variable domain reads GAGVSQSPRYKVTKRGQDVALRCDPISGHVSLYWYRQALGQGPEFLTYFNYEAQQDKSGLPNDRFSAERPEGSISTLTIQRTEQRDSAMYRCASSPKGHLSSGNTIYFGEGSWLTVV.

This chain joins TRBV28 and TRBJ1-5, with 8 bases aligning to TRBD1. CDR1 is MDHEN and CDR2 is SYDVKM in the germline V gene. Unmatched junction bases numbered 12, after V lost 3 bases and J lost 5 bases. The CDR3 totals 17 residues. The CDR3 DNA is TGTGCCAGCAGTTTCCCGAGGGACAGGATGCCCTATCAGCCCCAGCATTTT. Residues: CASSFPRDRMPYQPQHF.